Below, 6 T cell receptor beta chains from the same sample are listed, as sequenced in a study of cytomegalovirus exposure and HLA in healthy donors. The PCR made use of 60 Vbeta and 13 Jbeta primers. This table comes from immunoSEQ multiplex PCR, and its TCRdb copy is limited to in-frame clones, with some not included. The sample includes fewer than 250,000 clones, approximately 80% of them seen just once. The sample taken for sequencing was PBMCs. These receptors all stem from a woman aged 50 to 60 in good health and CMV-seropositive.

The CDR3 is CASRRGGSYNEQFF. Written as DNA, the CDR3 is TGTGCCAGCAGGAGAGGCGGCTCCTACAATGAGCAGTTCTTC. The chain employs TRBV7-2 and TRBJ2-1; unclear D gene. Trimming took off 6 bases at V and 0 bases at J, with 9 bases between the two ends. Per germline, CDR1 SGHTA and CDR2 FQGNSA. The length of the CDR3 is 14 residues. The variable domain in full, with the rest retrieved from reference TRBV7-2 and TRBJ2-1, is GAGVSQSPSNKVTEKGKDVELRCDPISGHTALYWYRQSLGQGLEFLIYFQGNSAPDKSGLPSDRFSAERTGGSVSTLTIQRTQQEDSAVYLCASRRGGSYNEQFFGPGTRLTVL.

The V gene is TRBV19, the J gene TRBJ1-5; a possible D gene is TRBD1 (6 bases). Between the trimmed V and J ends, which lost 6 bases and 6 bases, there was a span of 24 bases. The CDR3 contains 17 residues. CDR1 LNHDA and CDR2 SQIVND come from the germline V gene (reference sequence). The CDR3 loop is CASSLPALPGAGQPQHF. The DNA of the CDR3 is TGTGCCAGTAGCCTTCCCGCGTTGCCAGGGGCGGGTCAGCCCCAGCATTTT.

CDR3 DNA: TGTGCCAGCAGCTTAGAAATCGCTTCGAGGAATCAGCCCCAGCATTTT. Translating it yields CASSLEIASRNQPQHF. This chain joins TRBV7-2 and TRBJ1-5; D remains unclear. Germline CDR1 and CDR2: SGHTA and FQGNSA. The CDR3 spans 16 residues. Trimming stripped 1 base from V and 4 bases from J, with 14 bases between.

V gene TRBV5-1 combines with J gene TRBJ2-7, with a possible D match to TRBD2 (7 bases). CDR1 and CDR2 (germline): SGHRS, YFSETQ. This CDR3 is built from 14 residues. Trimming removed 2 bases from V and 3 bases from J, with 12 bases in between. The CDR3 loop reads CASSFGGGDYEQYF. The CDR3 DNA reads TGCGCCAGCAGCTTCGGAGGGGGGGACTACGAGCAGTACTTC.

This rearrangement joins TRBV5-1 to TRBJ2-7; 8 bases agree with TRBD1. This CDR3 region has 15 residues. Germline V gives CDR1 SGHRS, CDR2 YFSETQ. Trimming took 1 base from V and 4 from J; bases not matched to a gene: 7. CDR3 in DNA: TGCGCCAGCAGCTTGCGGACAGGGAAAGAATACGAGCAGTACTTC. Its translation is CASSLRTGKEYEQYF.

The chain carries TRBV30 and TRBJ1-3; D ambiguous. The V end was cut by 2 bases, the J end by 2 bases, with 10 bases between. The CDR3 is made up of 14 amino acids. Germline V gene sequence: CDR1 GTSNPN, CDR2 SVGIG (reference sequence). Written as DNA, the CDR3 is TGTGCCTGGAGTCGGCAGAGGACTGGAAACACCATATATTTT. It codes for CAWSRQRTGNTIYF.